This T cell receptor beta chain is drawn from a study of T cells after yellow fever vaccination (dated by TCRdb to the late 2010s). Some background on the complete study: The SMART-Seq v4 Ultra Low Input RNA kit was used to prepare libraries from fractions with low cell numbers. To follow T-cell clones before and after primary and booster YFV17D yellow fever vaccination, bulk TCR alpha and beta repertoires were sequenced over time. Two healthy male donors made up the cohort, one aged 18 to 30 years and the other aged 30 to 39 years. Bulk PBMC replicates and cell subsets were isolated from blood drawn at multiple timepoints before and after both primary and secondary immunization.

Trimming takes 1 base from V and 10 bases from J, and the germline ends sit 10 bases apart. CDR1 LNHNV and CDR2 YYDKDF are derived from the germline V gene (reference sequence). Reading from cysteine to phenylalanine, the CDR3 counts 12 amino acids. Kept here is only the CDR3 DNA, which spans 36 bases and is read in frame from base 1. The sequencer listed for this sample is Illumina NovaSeq 6000. Synthesis of TCR cDNA relied on 5'RACE template switching, a step that introduced a universal primer site along with unique molecular identifiers. Priming of cDNA synthesis was performed from both the TCR alpha and TCR beta constant segments. Library amplification involved two PCR steps, and the second step added sample barcodes and sequencing adapters. Sequencing of libraries was done on Illumina HiSeq 2500 (2x100 bp) or NovaSeq (2x150 bp). In the original analysis: MIGEC handled demultiplexing of reads and collapsing into UMI consensus sequences, while MiXCR performed V(D)J alignment. Vaccine-responding clonotypes were defined with edgeR using replicate PBMC samples, requiring FDR below 0.01 and a log2 fold change above 5 up to day 15. Bulk clonotypes were assigned CD4 or CD8 identity according to which sequenced CD4 or CD8 repertoire held them at higher abundance. TCRdb passed the public sequencing reads through fastp at Q25 and MiXCR, retaining productive beta sequences. CDR3 protein duplicates are merged, each entry listing the most common genes and DNA. These V and J calls are TCRdb output, not the study's own analysis. This sample has around 200,000 distinct CDR3 sequences in its table, and approximately 11% of those were observed once. Around 34% of the sample lies in the top ten.

Per the publication, the treatment or condition label means: live attenuated yellow fever vaccine strain. A standard Ficoll-Paque protocol was used to isolate PBMCs from peripheral blood. Dynabeads CD4 and CD8 positive selection kits were used to isolate CD4 and CD8 T-cell fractions. TriZol was used to extract RNA from bulk PBMCs, from CD4 and CD8 fractions, and from dextramer-positive and dextramer-negative fractions. On the study overall, not on this receptor specifically: Computational filtering was needed because FACS-sorted repertoires could contain abundant contaminating clonotypes from the bulk population. After the booster, most of the clones that had expanded following primary vaccination were detected again (96% of CD4 and 80% to 90% of CD8), which suggests that memory was broadly maintained. Compared with the primary T-cell response, the secondary T-cell response was faster but weaker, reaching its peak on day 5 rather than on day 15. Because the study included only a couple of donors, the extent to which the findings can be generalized is limited. A small share of clonotypes occurred in both CD4 and CD8 compartments, likely arising from convergent recombination.

A few counts support this clonotype. Its antigen is currently not known. Base quality data are lacking; no much larger clone is found one base away. The chain is made from TRBV15 and TRBJ1-1; no D gene call is confident. Specimen: CD8+ T cells sorted from PBMCs, collected 15 days after the yellow fever booster vaccination. This clonotype was obtained from a man aged 18-30 years who received the YFV17D yellow fever vaccine. Here is the DNA: TGTGCCACCAGCAGAGTAGGAAGCCTAGCTTTCTTT. Translated, this is CATSRVGSLAFF.